This T cell receptor (beta chain) was obtained from a study of T cell changes during pregnancy in multiple sclerosis. CDR1 and CDR2 from the germline V gene are SGDLS and YYNGEE. The germline V and J ends were trimmed by 0 bases and 4 bases, with 10 bases remaining between them. This CDR3 region has 14 residues. Data came from immunoSEQ multiplex PCR; TCRdb stores just in-frame clones and leaves some out. The sample consists of tens of thousands of clones, about 92% of them appearing once. Sequences were derived from peripheral blood, sampled before pregnancy. This chain joins TRBV9 and TRBJ2-5; no firm D call. This TCR came from a female donor with multiple sclerosis, enrolled in a pregnancy study. The CDR3 sequence: CASSVEGSAETQYF. The CDR3 DNA reads TGTGCCAGCAGCGTAGAAGGCAGCGCAGAGACCCAGTACTTC.